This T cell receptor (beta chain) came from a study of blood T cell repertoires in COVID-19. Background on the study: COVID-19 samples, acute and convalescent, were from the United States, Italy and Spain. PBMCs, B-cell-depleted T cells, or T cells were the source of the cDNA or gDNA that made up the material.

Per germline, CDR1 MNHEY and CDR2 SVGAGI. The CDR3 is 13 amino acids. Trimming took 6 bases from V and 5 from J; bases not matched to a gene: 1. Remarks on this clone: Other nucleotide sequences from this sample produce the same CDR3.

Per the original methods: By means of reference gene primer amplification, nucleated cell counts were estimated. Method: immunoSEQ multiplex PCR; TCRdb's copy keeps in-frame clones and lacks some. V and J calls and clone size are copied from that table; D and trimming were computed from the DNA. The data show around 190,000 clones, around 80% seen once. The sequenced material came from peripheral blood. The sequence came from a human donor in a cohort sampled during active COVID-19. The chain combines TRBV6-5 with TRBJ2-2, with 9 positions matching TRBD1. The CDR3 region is CASRDRGTGELFF. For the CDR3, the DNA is TGTGCCAGCAGAGACAGGGGGACCGGGGAGCTGTTTTTT.